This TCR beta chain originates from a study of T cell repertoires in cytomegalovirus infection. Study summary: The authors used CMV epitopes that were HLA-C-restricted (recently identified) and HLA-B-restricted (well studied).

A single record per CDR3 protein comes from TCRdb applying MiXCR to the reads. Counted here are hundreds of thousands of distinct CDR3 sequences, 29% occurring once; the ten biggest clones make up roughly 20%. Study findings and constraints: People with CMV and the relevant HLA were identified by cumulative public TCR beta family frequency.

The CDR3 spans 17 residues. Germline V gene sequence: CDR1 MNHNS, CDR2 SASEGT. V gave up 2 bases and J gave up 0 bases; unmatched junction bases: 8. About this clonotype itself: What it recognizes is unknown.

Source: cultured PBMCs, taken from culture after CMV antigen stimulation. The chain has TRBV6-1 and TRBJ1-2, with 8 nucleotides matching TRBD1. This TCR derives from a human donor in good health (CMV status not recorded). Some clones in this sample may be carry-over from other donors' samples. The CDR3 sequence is CASSERSGQATNYGYTF. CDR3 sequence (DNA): TGTGCCAGCAGTGAAAGGTCGGGACAGGCGACTAACTATGGCTACACCTTC.